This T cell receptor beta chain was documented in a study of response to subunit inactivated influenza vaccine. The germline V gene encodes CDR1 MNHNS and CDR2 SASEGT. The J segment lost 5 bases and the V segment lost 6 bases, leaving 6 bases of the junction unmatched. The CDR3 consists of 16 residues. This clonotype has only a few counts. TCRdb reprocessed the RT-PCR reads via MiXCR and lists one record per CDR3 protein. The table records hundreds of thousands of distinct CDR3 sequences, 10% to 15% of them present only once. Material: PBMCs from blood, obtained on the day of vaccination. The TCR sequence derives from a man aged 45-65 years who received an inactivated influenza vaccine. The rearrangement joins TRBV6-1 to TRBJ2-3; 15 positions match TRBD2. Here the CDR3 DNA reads TGTGCCAGCAGCCGGACTAGCGGGAGGGCCCTAGATACGCAGTATTTT. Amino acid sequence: CASSRTSGRALDTQYF.